These 10 T cell receptor beta chains originate from one sample sequenced in a study of OX40 agonist ivuxolimab in advanced cancers. The assay was immunoSEQ multiplex PCR, and TCRdb's table has in-frame clones only and misses some. The table shows around 67,000 clones, with 70% to 90% occurring only once. The source material was CD4+ or CD8+ T cells sorted from blood, sampled in a trial of the OX40 agonist ivuxolimab. The receptors shown here come from an adult with an advanced solid tumor such as melanoma, head and neck, liver or kidney cancer.

The V and J genes are TRBV6-5 and TRBJ2-7; D remains ambiguous. The V and J ends lost 6 bases and 3 bases respectively, with 15 bases between them. Germline CDR1 and CDR2: MNHEY and SVGAGI. The CDR3 consists of 14 residues. The CDR3 sequence is CASSPDGVGYEQYF. In DNA form, the CDR3 reads TGTGCCAGCAGCCCCGATGGGGTGGGCTACGAGCAGTACTTC.

This rearrangement joins TRBV7-2 to TRBJ2-5; D remains ambiguous. This CDR3 is 11 amino acids long. V was cut by 5 bases and J by 1 base, with 2 bases left in between. CDR1 and CDR2 from the germline V gene are SGHTA and FQGNSA. CDR3 sequence reads: CASSAQETQYF. Written as DNA, the CDR3 is TGTGCCAGCAGCGCCCAAGAGACCCAGTACTTC.

The rearrangement uses TRBV30 and TRBJ1-6; 7 bases match TRBD1. Germline lookup yields CDR1 GTSNPN and CDR2 SVGIG (reference sequence). The CDR3 extends over 14 amino acids. V shed 4 bases, J shed 7 bases, and the junction held 7 bases outside the gene matches. For the CDR3, the DNA is TGTGCCTGGAACTCAGGGGGGTGGAATTCACCCCTCCACTTT. Protein: CAWNSGGWNSPLHF.

The rearrangement uses TRBV7-2 and TRBJ2-6, with D possibly being TRBD1 (5 bases). The CDR3 runs to 16 residues. Trimming removed 5 bases at V and 3 bases at J, with 14 bases between. CDR1 SGHTA and CDR2 FQGNSA come from the germline V gene. The CDR3 DNA sequence: TGTGCCAGCAGCCCCCGGCTAGGGGTTGGGGCCAACGTCCTGACTTTC. Translation gives CASSPRLGVGANVLTF.

The rearrangement uses TRBV7-2 and TRBJ2-3, with 9 nucleotides matching TRBD2. V dropped 5 bases and J dropped 12; count of bases not matched to a gene: 6. Germline V gene lookup returns CDR1 SGHTA and CDR2 FQGNSA. CDR3 length: 12 amino acids. CDR3 sequence: CASSRGLAAQYF. The CDR3 DNA reads TGTGCCAGCAGCCGGGGACTAGCTGCCCAGTATTTT.

The chain couples TRBV4-3 to TRBJ1-6; D remains unclear. Trimming took off 1 base at V and 14 bases at J, with 18 bases between the two ends. This CDR3 is built from 15 residues. CDR1 and CDR2 from the germline V gene are LGHNA and YSLEER. The chain's CDR3 is CASSQAGGGIESLHF. The CDR3 nucleotides read TGCGCCAGCAGCCAAGCTGGAGGAGGGATTGAATCCCTCCACTTT.

The CDR3 reads CASSSPAERGGATQYF. DNA of the CDR3: TGTGCCAGCAGCTCTCCGGCGGAGCGGGGGGGGGCGACCCAGTACTTC. The chain has TRBV7-6 and TRBJ2-5, with TRBD2 matching over 10 bases. The length of the CDR3 is 16 residues. Per germline, CDR1 SGHVS and CDR2 FNYEAQ. V was pared by 4 bases and J by 7 bases, with 12 bases of the junction left unmatched.

This clone turned up a few times. The rearrangement joins TRBV5-4 to TRBJ1-5, with 12 bases fitting TRBD1. The CDR3 consists of 16 residues. The trim removed 4 bases at V and 3 bases at J, leaving 5 bases unmatched. CDR1 SGHNT and CDR2 YYREEE come from the germline V gene (reference sequence). CDR3 nucleotide sequence: TGTGCCAGCAGCATGGGGGGACAGGGGGCCAATCAGCCCCAGCATTTT. This sequence encodes CASSMGGQGANQPQHF.

The J gene is TRBJ1-2, the V gene TRBV4-3; possible D gene TRBD1, 6 bases. Germline values: CDR1 LGHNA, CDR2 YSLEER. V gave up 0 bases and J gave up 3 bases, with 11 bases separating them. This CDR3 is 15 amino acids long. CDR3: CASSQDNRDYYGYTF. In DNA form, the CDR3 reads TGCGCCAGCAGCCAAGATAACAGGGATTACTATGGCTACACCTTC.

The rearrangement uses TRBV15 and TRBJ1-1; the match to TRBD1 covers 9 bases. Germline CDR1 LNHNV, CDR2 YYDKDF (reference sequence). CDR3 length: 17 residues. J was trimmed by 4 bases and V by 5 bases; bases with no gene match: 14. The CDR3 protein is CATSGNPGQGLGTEAFF. DNA of the CDR3: TGTGCCACCAGCGGAAACCCGGGACAGGGACTGGGCACTGAAGCTTTCTTT. Based on the CDR3 plus reference TRBV15 and TRBJ1-1, the full variable domain is DAMVIQNPRYQVTQFGKPVTLSCSQTLNHNVMYWYQQKSSQAPKLLFHYYDKDFNNEADTPDNFQSRRPNTSFCFLDIRSPGLGDTAMYLCATSGNPGQGLGTEAFFGQGTRLTVV.